A single sample is the source of the 19 T cell receptor beta chains below, sequenced in a study of T cell changes during pregnancy in multiple sclerosis. Libraries were prepared by immunoSEQ multiplex PCR; TCRdb keeps only in-frame clonotypes and omits some of them. The table has over 25,000 clones, around 91% seen once. The sample consisted of CD8+ T cells from peripheral blood mononuclear cells, taken in the second trimester of pregnancy. The origin of the receptors is a female donor in good health, enrolled as a control in a pregnancy study.

This clone appeared a single time. V gene TRBV14 combines with J gene TRBJ1-2; D perhaps matches TRBD1 (5 bases). Germline CDR1 is SGHDN and CDR2 is FVKESK. V was cut by 5 bases and J by 4 bases, with 20 bases left in between. The CDR3 sequence is 16 residues long. In nucleotides, the CDR3 is TGTGCCAGCAGCGAAGTCAGTGTTGAGACAGTCTATGGCTACACCTTC. Its translation is CASSEVSVETVYGYTF.

The chain employs TRBV9 and TRBJ2-7; possible D gene TRBD2, 6 bases. CDR3 length: 15 residues. V lost 0 bases, J lost 0 bases, and 10 bases lay in between. Per the germline V gene, CDR1 is SGDLS and CDR2 is YYNGEE. This CDR3 is CASSVGDLSSYEQYF. The CDR3 nucleotides are TGTGCCAGCAGCGTAGGGGACTTGAGCTCCTACGAGCAGTACTTC.

V is TRBV19 and J is TRBJ1-1; D unclear. The V gene lost 6 bases and the J gene lost 2 bases, with 13 bases spanning the gap. The germline CDR1 and CDR2 sequences are LNHDA and SQIVND (reference sequence). CDR3 size: 14 residues. The CDR3 coding sequence is TGTGCCAGTAGACACGACATACCTAACACTGAAGCTTTCTTT. Protein product: CASRHDIPNTEAFF.

The chain combines TRBV7-6 with TRBJ2-1; D may be TRBD2 (5 bases). Germline V gives CDR1 SGHVS, CDR2 FNYEAQ. The CDR3 is 16 amino acids. Between the trimmed V and J ends, which lost 1 base and 5 bases, there was a span of 15 bases. The CDR3, as DNA: TGTGCCAGCAGCTTAGAGTTTAGCGATATAGACAATGAGCAGTTCTTC. Protein: CASSLEFSDIDNEQFF.

This chain joins TRBV10-2 and TRBJ2-1; TRBD2 matches 11 bases. The CDR3 has 13 residues. With V trimmed by 7 bases and J by 5 bases, 1 base remained unmatched. The germline V gene encodes CDR1 WSHSY and CDR2 SAAADI. The CDR3 sequence is CASTSGGHNEQFF. CDR3 sequence (DNA): TGCGCCAGCACTAGCGGGGGGCACAATGAGCAGTTCTTC.

This chain joins TRBV5-1 and TRBJ1-5; 10 bases fit TRBD1. V was pared by 4 bases and J by 5 bases, with 6 bases of the junction left unmatched. The CDR3 is made up of 15 amino acids. Germline V gene sequence: CDR1 SGHRS, CDR2 YFSETQ. Here the CDR3 reads CASSPGTGVDQPQHF. CDR3 DNA sequence: TGCGCCAGCAGCCCTGGGACAGGGGTTGATCAGCCCCAGCATTTT.

J is TRBJ1-1 and V is TRBV4-1; D is unresolved. This CDR3 is built from 14 residues. Germline V gene data show CDR1 as MGHRA and CDR2 as YSYEKL. The germline V and J ends were trimmed by 4 bases and 0 bases, with 9 bases remaining between them. The CDR3 reads CASSPREMNTEAFF. CDR3 in DNA: TGCGCCAGCAGCCCCCGGGAGATGAACACTGAAGCTTTCTTT.

J is TRBJ1-1 and V is TRBV4-2; unclear D gene. V lost 7 bases and J 1 base, leaving 13 bases between the germline ends. CDR1 is LGHNA, CDR2 YNFKEQ, per germline. This CDR3 region has 14 residues. CDR3 region: CASTSSRANTEAFF. CDR3 DNA: TGTGCCAGCACCTCGTCGAGGGCGAACACTGAAGCTTTCTTT.

This chain connects TRBV4-2 to TRBJ1-1; D call uncertain. The V end was cut by 3 bases, the J end by 1 base, with 12 bases between. The germline V gene encodes CDR1 LGHNA and CDR2 YNFKEQ. The CDR3 loop spans 15 amino acids. The CDR3 coding sequence is TGTGCCAGCAGCCAGGGAGTTTGGGAGAACACTGAAGCTTTCTTT. Translated, it gives CASSQGVWENTEAFF.

This chain links TRBV11-3 with TRBJ1-2; 7 positions match TRBD1. V lost 1 base to trimming and J lost 12 bases; unmatched junction nucleotides: 5. CDR3 length equals 12 residues. Germline CDR1 SGHNT, CDR2 YENEEA. The CDR3 bases are TGTGCCAGCAGCTTAGTTCAGGGGGAGGACACCTTC. The encoded protein is CASSLVQGEDTF.

This clone occurred a few times. The rearrangement uses TRBV5-4 and TRBJ1-1, with no clear D. Germline lookup yields CDR1 SGHNT and CDR2 YYREEE (reference sequence). This CDR3 is built from 13 residues. Trimming shortened V by 0 bases and J by 7 bases, and 10 bases separated the two germline ends. The CDR3, as DNA: TGTGCCAGCAGCTTGGGGAAGCGGGGTGAAGCTTTCTTT. Amino acids: CASSLGKRGEAFF.

The chain joins TRBV5-1 to TRBJ2-5; 11 nucleotides line up with TRBD2. The CDR3 length is 17 residues. CDR1 and CDR2 from the germline V gene are SGHRS and YFSETQ. Germline trimming cut 7 bases from V and 2 bases from J; bases unmatched to any gene: 13. CDR3 in amino acids: CASLRSSGGTLQETQYF. CDR3 coding DNA: TGCGCCAGCCTACGGTCTAGCGGGGGGACCCTACAAGAGACCCAGTACTTC.

V usage is TRBV27 and J usage is TRBJ2-3, with 16 bases fitting TRBD2. After removal of 6 bases from V and 5 bases from J, the junction contained 11 bases not matched to a gene. This CDR3 region has 18 residues. In germline, CDR1 is MNHEY, CDR2 SMNVEV (reference sequence). This chain's CDR3 is CASSFPGLAGGPGDTQYF. DNA for the CDR3: TGTGCCAGCAGCTTCCCGGGACTAGCGGGGGGGCCTGGAGATACGCAGTATTTT.

The chain uses TRBV6-4 and TRBJ2-1; D is possibly TRBD2 (6 bases). The CDR3 is 14 residues long. V was shortened by 2 bases and J by 11 bases, with 16 bases between the two germline ends. Germline V gives CDR1 MRHNA, CDR2 SNTAGT. In nucleotides, the CDR3 is TGTGCCAGCAGTGACGTTTCAAGCCGGGGGAAGCAGTTCTTC. Protein product: CASSDVSSRGKQFF.

J is TRBJ1-1 and V is TRBV4-3, with D unclear. V lost 0 bases to trimming and J lost 1 base, with 6 bases between them. The CDR3 is made up of 14 amino acids. In germline, CDR1 is LGHNA, CDR2 YSLEER. CDR3 in DNA: TGCGCCAGCAGCCAAGACTGGGCGAACACTGAAGCTTTCTTT. It specifies CASSQDWANTEAFF.

In the case of this clone: The DNA is omitted, as the CDR3 cannot be located on it reliably, and the CDR3 follows TCRdb's listing. This chain links TRBV21-1 with TRBJ1-2; the table gives TRBD1 as D, unverified against the DNA. TRBV21-1 is marked as a pseudogene. The length of the CDR3 is 24 amino acids, counting both ends. CDR3 sequence reads: CASRETGKILTMATPSRAEYGYTF.

The chain recombines TRBV14 with TRBJ2-7; TRBD2 aligns across 9 bases. J was trimmed by 1 base and V by 1 base; bases with no gene match: 2. Germline CDR1 is SGHDN and CDR2 is FVKESK. This CDR3 has 15 amino acids. This chain's CDR3 is CASSQGRGGSYEQYF. The CDR3 coding sequence is TGTGCCAGCAGCCAAGGGCGGGGGGGATCCTACGAGCAGTACTTC.

The chain joins TRBV13 to TRBJ2-5; 9 bases map to TRBD1. After removal of 5 bases from V and 2 bases from J, the junction contained 9 bases not matched to a gene. Germline CDR1 and CDR2: PRHDT and FYEKMQ (reference sequence). The CDR3 runs 16 residues. The CDR3 DNA sequence: TGTGCCAGCAGCCCCTCCGGGACAGGGCGTCAAGAGACCCAGTACTTC. Protein product: CASSPSGTGRQETQYF. Based on the CDR3 plus reference TRBV13 and TRBJ2-5, the full variable domain is AAGVIQSPRHLIKEKRETATLKCYPIPRHDTVYWYQQGPGQDPQFLISFYEKMQSDKGSIPDRFSAQQFSDYHSELNMSSLELGDSALYFCASSPSGTGRQETQYFGPGTRLLVL.

This chain links TRBV7-9 with TRBJ1-2; a weak D match, TRBD1 (6 bases). This CDR3 is built from 13 residues. The V gene's germline CDR1 is SEHNR and CDR2 FQNEAQ (reference sequence). The V gene lost 6 bases and the J gene lost 1 base, with 9 bases spanning the gap. CDR3 protein: CASRQTGNYGYTF. CDR3 sequence (DNA): TGTGCCAGCAGGCAGACAGGTAACTATGGCTACACCTTC.